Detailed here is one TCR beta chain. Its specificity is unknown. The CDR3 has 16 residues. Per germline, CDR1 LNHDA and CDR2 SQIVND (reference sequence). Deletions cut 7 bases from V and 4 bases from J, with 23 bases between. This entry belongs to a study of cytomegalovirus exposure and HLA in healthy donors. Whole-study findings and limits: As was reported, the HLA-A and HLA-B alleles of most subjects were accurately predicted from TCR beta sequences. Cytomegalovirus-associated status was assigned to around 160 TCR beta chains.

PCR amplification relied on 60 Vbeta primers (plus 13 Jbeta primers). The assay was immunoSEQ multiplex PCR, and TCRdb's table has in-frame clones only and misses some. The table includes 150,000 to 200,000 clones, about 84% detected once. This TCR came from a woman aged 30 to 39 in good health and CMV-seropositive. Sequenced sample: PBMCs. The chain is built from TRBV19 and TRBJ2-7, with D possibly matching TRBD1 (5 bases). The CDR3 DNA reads TGTGCCAGTAATCCCGGCCCTGGGCAGGGAATATACGAGCAGTACTTC. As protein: CASNPGPGQGIYEQYF. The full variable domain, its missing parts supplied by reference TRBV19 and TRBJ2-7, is DGGITQSPKYLFRKEGQNVTLSCEQNLNHDAMYWYRQDPGQGLRLIYYSQIVNDFQKGDIAEGYSVSREKKESFPLTVTSAQKNPTAFYLCASNPGPGQGIYEQYFGPGTRLTVT.